These 26 T cell receptor beta chains were sequenced from one sample in a study of T cells in localized non-small cell lung cancer. Repertoires were generated with immunoSEQ multiplex PCR, while TCRdb's copy carries only in-frame clones and drops some. The sample has about 23,000 clones, roughly nine tenths seen once; the top ten hold 6.9%. The material sequenced was peripheral blood, taken before any cancer treatment. Receptors originate from a woman aged 35 to 69 with stage I lung adenocarcinoma.

J is TRBJ2-7 and V is TRBV7-9; 9 positions agree with TRBD2. Losses at the gene ends were 4 bases for V and 3 bases for J; bases not matched to a gene: 4. The germline V gene encodes CDR1 SEHNR and CDR2 FQNEAQ (reference sequence). This CDR3 region has 14 residues. DNA for the CDR3: TGTGCCAGCAGCTCTAGCGGGATCCGCTACGAGCAGTACTTC. Translating gives CASSSSGIRYEQYF.

The chain recombines TRBV7-6 with TRBJ2-3, with 9 bases fitting TRBD2. The germline V gene encodes CDR1 SGHVS and CDR2 FNYEAQ. With 1 base clipped from V and 6 bases from J, the junction kept 8 bases outside the gene matches. The CDR3 is 16 amino acids. The CDR3 sequence: CASSLVVGGRADTQYF. The CDR3 DNA follows: TGTGCCAGCAGCTTAGTAGTCGGCGGGAGGGCGGATACGCAGTATTTT.

The V and J genes are TRBV28 and TRBJ1-2; weak D call: TRBD1 (5 bases). Germline CDR1 is MDHEN and CDR2 is SYDVKM. The ends were cut back, 8 bases at V and 2 bases at J, with 21 bases in the middle. The CDR3 spans 16 residues. This chain's CDR3 is CASGGVGRGENYGYTF. The DNA of the CDR3 is TGTGCCAGCGGGGGGGTCGGAAGGGGAGAGAACTATGGCTACACCTTC.

This clone was counted a single time. This rearrangement joins TRBV14 to TRBJ2-6; D gene uncertain. Germline CDR1 SGHDN, CDR2 FVKESK. This CDR3 comprises 14 residues. The germline V and J ends were trimmed by 3 bases and 0 bases, with 3 bases remaining between them. In DNA, the CDR3 is TGTGCCAGCAGCCAGGCCTCTGGGGCCAACGTCCTGACTTTC. This gives the protein CASSQASGANVLTF.

The chain employs TRBV5-5 and TRBJ2-2, with TRBD2 identical over 9 bases. The V gene end was trimmed by 7 bases and the J gene end by 7 bases; junction bases not matched to a gene: 5. Germline CDR1 reads SGHKS; CDR2 reads YYEKEE (reference sequence). The CDR3 extends over 13 amino acids. The CDR3 nucleotides read TGTGCCAGCGAACTAGCGGGCATCGGGGAGCTGTTTTTT. It encodes CASELAGIGELFF.

V gene TRBV5-6 combines with J gene TRBJ2-2; D possibly uses TRBD1 or TRBD2 (5 bases each). Germline CDR1 reads SGHDT; CDR2 reads YYEEEE. The CDR3 is 17 amino acids. V gave up 4 bases and J gave up 2 bases, with 18 bases separating them. This CDR3 reads CASSPFRDLTNTGELFF. CDR3 coding DNA: TGTGCCAGCAGCCCTTTTAGGGACCTCACTAACACCGGGGAGCTGTTTTTT. Using reference TRBV5-6 and TRBJ2-2 for the parts outside the CDR3, the full variable domain is DAGVTQSPTHLIKTRGQQVTLRCSPKSGHDTVSWYQQALGQGPQFIFQYYEEEERQRGNFPDRFSGHQFPNYSSELNVNALLLGDSALYLCASSPFRDLTNTGELFFGEGSRLTVL.

The chain links TRBV25-1 to TRBJ2-2; no reliable D call. The CDR3 consists of 11 residues. The germline V and J ends were trimmed by 3 bases and 6 bases, with 2 bases remaining between them. Germline assignment: CDR1 MGHDK and CDR2 SYGVNS. The CDR3 spells CASSDPGELFF. CDR3 DNA: TGTGCCAGCAGTGACCCCGGGGAGCTGTTTTTT.

The chain joins TRBV6-5 to TRBJ2-7; D is uncertain. Germline assignment: CDR1 MNHEY and CDR2 SVGAGI. Trimming left V 0 bases short and J 5 bases short, with 5 bases between. CDR3 length equals 12 residues. CDR3 coding DNA: TGTGCCAGCAGTTACTCGGATAACGAGCAGTACTTC. This translates into CASSYSDNEQYF.

V gene TRBV7-9 combines with J gene TRBJ2-7, with 8 nucleotides matching TRBD2. CDR3 length: 14 residues. V was pared by 5 bases and J by 0 bases, with 3 bases of the junction left unmatched. CDR1 and CDR2 (germline): SEHNR, FQNEAQ (reference sequence). The CDR3 sequence is CASSLSGSSYEQYF. Written as DNA, the CDR3 is TGTGCCAGCAGCCTAAGCGGGAGCTCCTACGAGCAGTACTTC. Full variable domain (outside the CDR3, taken from reference TRBV7-9 and TRBJ2-7): DTGVSQNPRHKITKRGQNVTFRCDPISEHNRLYWYRQTLGQGPEFLTYFQNEAQLEKSRLLSDRFSAERPKGSFSTLEIQRTEQGDSAMYLCASSLSGSSYEQYFGPGTRLTVT.

The V gene is TRBV28, the J gene TRBJ2-1; TRBD2 agrees at 8 bases. Looked up from germline, CDR1 is MDHEN and CDR2 is SYDVKM. The CDR3 length is 14 residues. V lost 2 bases and J lost 12; bases outside the gene matches: 9. This CDR3 reads CASSLPQRESGQFF. In DNA, the CDR3 is TGTGCCAGCAGTTTACCTCAGCGGGAGTCGGGGCAGTTCTTC.

J is TRBJ1-2 and V is TRBV4-3, with 8 bases matching TRBD1. V shed 5 bases, J shed 4 bases, and the junction held 9 bases outside the gene matches. Germline V lookup: CDR1 LGHNA, CDR2 YSLEER. This CDR3 has 15 amino acids. The CDR3 DNA reads TGCGCCAGCAGCAATCCCGGGACAGGACTCTATGGCTACACCTTC. It translates to CASSNPGTGLYGYTF.

The V and J genes are TRBV5-1 and TRBJ2-1, with D possibly called TRBD1 or TRBD2 (6 bases each). Germline CDR1 reads SGHRS; CDR2 reads YFSETQ. This CDR3 contains 15 residues. The V gene lost 4 bases and the J gene lost 7 bases, with 18 bases spanning the gap. The CDR3 sequence is CASSPGATTENEQFF. CDR3 in DNA: TGCGCCAGCAGCCCGGGGGCCACTACCGAAAATGAGCAGTTCTTC.

V and J are TRBV7-2 and TRBJ2-1; D unclear. Trimming removed 7 bases from V and 11 bases from J, with 24 bases in between. The CDR3 consists of 15 residues. Germline V lookup: CDR1 SGHTA, CDR2 FQGNSA. CDR3 residues: CASIIIHPGYGKQFF. CDR3 DNA sequence: TGTGCCAGCATCATAATACACCCCGGCTACGGTAAGCAGTTCTTC. The variable domain in full, completed from reference TRBV7-2 and TRBJ2-1, reads GAGVSQSPSNKVTEKGKDVELRCDPISGHTALYWYRQSLGQGLEFLIYFQGNSAPDKSGLPSDRFSAERTGGSVSTLTIQRTQQEDSAVYLCASIIIHPGYGKQFFGPGTRLTVL.

This clone was counted only a few times. This chain links TRBV18 with TRBJ1-1; D gene uncertain. The V end was cut by 2 bases, the J end by 4 bases, with 8 bases between. Germline values: CDR1 KGHSH, CDR2 LQKENI. This CDR3 spans 13 amino acids. The CDR3 spells CASSPVWATEAFF. CDR3 in DNA: TGTGCCAGCTCACCAGTGTGGGCCACTGAAGCTTTCTTT.

The J gene is TRBJ2-7, the V gene TRBV11-2; maybe TRBD2 (6 bases). CDR3 length: 14 residues. The germline V gene has CDR1 SGHAT and CDR2 FQNNGV. Trimming left V 2 bases short and J 3 bases short, with 11 bases between. The CDR3 sequence: CASSLSGLHYEQYF. CDR3 nucleotide sequence: TGTGCCAGCAGCTTAAGCGGGTTACACTACGAGCAGTACTTC. Together with reference TRBV11-2 and TRBJ2-7, the CDR3 gives the full variable domain: EAGVAQSPRYKIIEKRQSVAFWCNPISGHATLYWYQQILGQGPKLLIQFQNNGVVDDSQLPKDRFSAERLKGVDSTLKIQPAKLEDSAVYLCASSLSGLHYEQYFGPGTRLTVT.

V gene TRBV4-1 combines with J gene TRBJ2-7; possible D gene TRBD1, 5 bases. This CDR3 is built from 14 residues. Trimming left V 1 base short and J 4 bases short, with 11 bases between. Germline CDR1 and CDR2: MGHRA and YSYEKL. CDR3 protein: CASSQGQPPYEQYF. DNA for the CDR3: TGCGCCAGCAGCCAAGGACAGCCTCCGTACGAGCAGTACTTC.

There are a few counts of this clone. The chain links TRBV2 to TRBJ1-1; TRBD1 aligns across 7 bases. The CDR3 is 12 amino acids. Trimming took 8 bases from V and 8 from J; bases not matched to a gene: 8. From germline, CDR1 is SNHLY and CDR2 FYNNEI. Written as DNA, the CDR3 is TGTGCCAGCCTAAGGGGGGGACAGGAAGCTTTCTTT. Encoded protein: CASLRGGQEAFF.

This rearrangement joins TRBV7-2 to TRBJ2-5; no definite D call. The V gene's germline CDR1 is SGHTA and CDR2 FQGNSA. V was pared by 2 bases and J by 2 bases, with 3 bases between. The CDR3 spans 12 residues. CDR3 in DNA: TGTGCCAGCAGCTTACAGCAAGAGACCCAGTACTTC. Translation: CASSLQQETQYF. Full variable domain (rest looked up from reference TRBV7-2 and TRBJ2-5): GAGVSQSPSNKVTEKGKDVELRCDPISGHTALYWYRQSLGQGLEFLIYFQGNSAPDKSGLPSDRFSAERTGGSVSTLTIQRTQQEDSAVYLCASSLQQETQYFGPGTRLLVL.

V gene TRBV5-6 combines with J gene TRBJ1-2, with unresolved D. The V end lost 4 bases, the J end lost 7 bases, and 8 bases lay between the germline ends. In germline, CDR1 is SGHDT, CDR2 YYEEEE. There are 11 residues in the CDR3. CDR3 sequence reads: CASSKSLGYTF. The DNA for the CDR3 is TGTGCCAGCAGCAAGTCTCTTGGCTACACCTTC.

V is TRBV7-2 and J is TRBJ1-1; D is perhaps TRBD1 (5 bases). The germline V and J ends were trimmed by 5 bases and 1 base, with 23 bases remaining between them. Looked up from germline, CDR1 is SGHTA and CDR2 is FQGNSA. CDR3 size: 18 residues. CDR3 protein: CASSRQGTVLRENTEAFF. CDR3 nucleotide sequence: TGTGCCAGCAGCCGACAAGGGACGGTTCTGAGGGAGAACACTGAAGCTTTCTTT.

J is TRBJ2-3 and V is TRBV20-1, with unresolved D. The CDR3 consists of 10 residues. Germline lookup yields CDR1 DFQATT and CDR2 SNEGSKA (reference sequence). The ends were cut back, 5 bases at V and 2 bases at J, with 2 bases in the middle. CDR3 loop: CSAYTDTQYF. The CDR3 DNA reads TGCAGTGCTTACACAGATACGCAGTATTTT.

V usage is TRBV15 and J usage is TRBJ1-1; D might be TRBD1 (5 bases). The CDR3 is 14 amino acids. Germline lookup yields CDR1 LNHNV and CDR2 YYDKDF (reference sequence). V was cut by 3 bases and J by 0 bases, with 8 bases left in between. CDR3 residues: CATSRGGMNTEAFF. CDR3 in DNA: TGTGCCACCAGCAGGGGGGGGATGAACACTGAAGCTTTCTTT.

The chain has TRBV9 and TRBJ2-5; TRBD2 matches 11 bases. Germline V gene data show CDR1 as SGDLS and CDR2 as YYNGEE. V lost 4 bases and J lost 5; bases outside the gene matches: 7. This CDR3 has 15 residues. The CDR3 nucleotides read TGTGCCAGCAGCATTGGGACTAGCGGAGGCGAGACCCAGTACTTC. Its translation: CASSIGTSGGETQYF.

Comments on this clone: Other DNA sequences in the same sample also yield this CDR3. The chain recombines TRBV9 with TRBJ1-1; 9 bases agree with TRBD1. This CDR3 is built from 15 residues. From germline, CDR1 is SGDLS and CDR2 YYNGEE. Trimming took 0 bases from V and 0 from J; bases not matched to a gene: 0. CDR3 amino acids: CASSVGQGVNTEAFF. For the CDR3, the DNA is TGTGCCAGCAGCGTAGGACAGGGGGTGAACACTGAAGCTTTCTTT.

The chain carries TRBV5-1 and TRBJ2-3, with TRBD2 matching over 11 bases. Germline loops: CDR1 SGHRS, CDR2 YFSETQ. With 3 bases clipped from V and 5 bases from J, the junction kept 8 bases outside the gene matches. CDR3 size: 16 residues. CDR3 loop: CASSSAGSGRGDTQYF. CDR3 coding DNA: TGCGCCAGCAGCTCGGCTGGTAGCGGGAGGGGAGATACGCAGTATTTT. Together with reference TRBV5-1 and TRBJ2-3, the CDR3 gives the full variable domain: KAGVTQTPRYLIKTRGQQVTLSCSPISGHRSVSWYQQTPGQGLQFLFEYFSETQRNKGNFPGRFSGRQFSNSRSEMNVSTLELGDSALYLCASSSAGSGRGDTQYFGPGTRLTVL.

V and J are TRBV28 and TRBJ2-2; no clear D gene. The CDR3 is 13 amino acids. Germline loops: CDR1 MDHEN, CDR2 SYDVKM. V was clipped by 5 bases and J by 7 bases, with 11 bases between them. The CDR3 nucleotides are TGTGCCAGCAGTCCCTACAGAAACGGGGAGCTGTTTTTT. Its protein is CASSPYRNGELFF.